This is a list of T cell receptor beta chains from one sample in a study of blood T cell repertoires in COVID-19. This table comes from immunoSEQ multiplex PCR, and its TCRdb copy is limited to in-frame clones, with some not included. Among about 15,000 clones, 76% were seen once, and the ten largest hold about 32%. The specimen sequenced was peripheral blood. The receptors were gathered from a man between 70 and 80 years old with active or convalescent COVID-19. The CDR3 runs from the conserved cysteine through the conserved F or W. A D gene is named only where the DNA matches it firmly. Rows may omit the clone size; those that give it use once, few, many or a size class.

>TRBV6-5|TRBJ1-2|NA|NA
TGTGCCAGCAGTTACAGGGGATCTAACTATGGCTACACCTTC
CASSYRGSNYGYTF
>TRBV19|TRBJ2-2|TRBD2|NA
TGTGCCAGTAGTCGGGCAGCGGGAGGGACCGGGGAGCTGTTTTTT
CASSRAAGGTGELFF
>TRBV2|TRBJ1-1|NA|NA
TGTGCCACAGTGACAGCGATAAACACTGAAGCTTTCTTT
CATVTAINTEAFF
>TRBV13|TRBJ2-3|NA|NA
TGTGCCAGCAGCTTTCGAGGCGCAGATACGCAGTATTTT
CASSFRGADTQYF
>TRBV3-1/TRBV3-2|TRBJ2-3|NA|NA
TGTGCCAGCAGACCTGGATTAGCGACCCCAGATACGCAGTATTTT
CASRPGLATPDTQYF
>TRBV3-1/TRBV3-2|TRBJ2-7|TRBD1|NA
TGTGCCAGCAGCCAAGGACAGGGGCAGTACTTC
CASSQGQGQYF
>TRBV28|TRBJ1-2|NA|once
TGTGCCAGCAGTTCCCAGGGTATGAGTAACTATGGCTACACCTTC
CASSSQGMSNYGYTF
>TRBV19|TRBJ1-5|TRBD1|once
TGTGCCAGTAGTGCCTCGAGGGGGCTGGGTAATCAGCCCCAGCATTTT
CASSASRGLGNQPQHF
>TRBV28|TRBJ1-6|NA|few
TGTGCCAGCAGTTTAGGGTCCACAGGCGGGACCCTCCACTTT
CASSLGSTGGTLHF
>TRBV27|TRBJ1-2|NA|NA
TGTGCCAGCAGTCTCCTTACAGGGTTTTGGAGTGGCTACACCTTC
CASSLLTGFWSGYTF
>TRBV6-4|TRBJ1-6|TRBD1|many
TGTGCCAGCAGCGCGGGACAGGGTAATTCACCCCTCCACTTT
CASSAGQGNSPLHF
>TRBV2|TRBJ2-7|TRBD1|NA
TGTGCCAGCAGGGACCGGACAGGGGCGGACGAGCAGTACTTC
CASRDRTGADEQYF
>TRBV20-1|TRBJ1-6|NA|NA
TGCAGTGCTAGTAGCGGGGTCGATTCACCCCTCCACTTT
CSASSGVDSPLHF
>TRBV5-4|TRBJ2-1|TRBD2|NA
TGTGCCAGCAGCCCCAGCGGGGAATCCTACAATGAGCAGTTCTTC
CASSPSGESYNEQFF
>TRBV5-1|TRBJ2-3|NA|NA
TGCGCCAGCAGCCGGAGCACAGATACGCAGTATTTT
CASSRSTDTQYF
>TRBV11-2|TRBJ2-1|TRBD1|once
TGTGCCAGCAGCTCCGACAGGGGGTTCCACAATGAGCAGTTCTTC
CASSSDRGFHNEQFF
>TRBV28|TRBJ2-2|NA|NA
TGTGCCAGCACCCTACAGGGTACCGGGGAGCTGTTTTTT
CASTLQGTGELFF
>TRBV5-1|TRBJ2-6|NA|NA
TGCGCCAGCAGCTTGTTCGGGGGGACAGGCCGCTCTGGGGCCAACGTCCTGACTTTC
CASSLFGGTGRSGANVLTF